This TCR beta chain was observed in a study of cytomegalovirus exposure and HLA in healthy donors. Regarding this clone: Antigen unknown.

Study outcomes and limitations: A classifier reportedly called cytomegalovirus status with high sensitivity and specificity. The number of N-insertions in an Asian-associated ancestry cluster was reportedly below the 666-donor mean in a later analysis. In a later analysis, V- and J-gene trimming of beta chains associated with a DCLRE1C missense variant, replicated independently.

J lost 4 bases, V lost 5 bases, and 18 bases had no gene match. Germline lookup yields CDR1 MNHEY and CDR2 SMNVEV (reference sequence). The CDR3 covers 19 residues. This PCR relied on a set of 60 Vbeta primers and 13 Jbeta primers. Here immunoSEQ multiplex PCR was the method, and the copy in TCRdb shows in-frame clones only, minus some. This repertoire includes roughly 190,000 clones. Input material: PBMCs. The TCR sequence derives from a man aged 30 to 39 in good health and CMV-seronegative. The J gene is TRBJ2-2, the V gene TRBV27, with 8 nucleotides matching TRBD1. The CDR3 reads CASSKDRVYPPAGTGELFF. The CDR3 DNA follows: TGTGCCAGCAGTAAGGACAGGGTTTATCCGCCTGCAGGCACCGGGGAGCTGTTTTTT.